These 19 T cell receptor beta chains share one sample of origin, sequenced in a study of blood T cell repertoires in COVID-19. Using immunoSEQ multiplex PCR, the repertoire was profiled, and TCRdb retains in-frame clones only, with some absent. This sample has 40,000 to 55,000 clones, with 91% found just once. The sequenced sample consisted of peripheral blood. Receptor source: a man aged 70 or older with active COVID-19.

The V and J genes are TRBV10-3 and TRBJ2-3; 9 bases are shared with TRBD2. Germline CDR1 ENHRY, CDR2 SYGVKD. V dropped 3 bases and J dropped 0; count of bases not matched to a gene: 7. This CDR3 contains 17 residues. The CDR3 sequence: CAISDLGSGGSTDTQYF. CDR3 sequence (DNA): TGTGCCATCAGTGACCTAGGTAGCGGGGGTAGCACAGATACGCAGTATTTT.

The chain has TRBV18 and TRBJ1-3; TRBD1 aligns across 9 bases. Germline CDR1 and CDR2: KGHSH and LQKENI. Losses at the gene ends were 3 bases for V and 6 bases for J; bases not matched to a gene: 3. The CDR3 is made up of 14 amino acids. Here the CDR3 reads CASSPGTGINTIYF. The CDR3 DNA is TGTGCCAGCTCACCCGGGACAGGGATAAACACCATATATTTT.

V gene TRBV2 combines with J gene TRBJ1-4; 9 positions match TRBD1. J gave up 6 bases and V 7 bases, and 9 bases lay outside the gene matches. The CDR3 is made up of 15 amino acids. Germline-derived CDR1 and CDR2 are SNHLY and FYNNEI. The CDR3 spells CASTDPGQGYEKLFF. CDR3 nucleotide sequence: TGTGCCAGCACTGATCCGGGACAGGGTTATGAAAAACTGTTTTTT.

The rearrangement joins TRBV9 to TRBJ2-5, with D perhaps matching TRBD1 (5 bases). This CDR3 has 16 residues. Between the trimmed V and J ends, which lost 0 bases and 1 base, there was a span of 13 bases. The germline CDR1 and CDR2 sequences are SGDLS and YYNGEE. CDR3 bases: TGTGCCAGCAGCGTAGCTTTGGGGCAGCCCCAAGAGACCCAGTACTTC. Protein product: CASSVALGQPQETQYF.

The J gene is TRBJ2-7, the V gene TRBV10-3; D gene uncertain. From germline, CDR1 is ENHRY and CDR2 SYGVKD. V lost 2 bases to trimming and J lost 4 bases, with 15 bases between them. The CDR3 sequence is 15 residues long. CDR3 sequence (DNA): TGTGCCATCAGTGAGGGGCAGCCCATATTATACGAGCAGTACTTC. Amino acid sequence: CAISEGQPILYEQYF.

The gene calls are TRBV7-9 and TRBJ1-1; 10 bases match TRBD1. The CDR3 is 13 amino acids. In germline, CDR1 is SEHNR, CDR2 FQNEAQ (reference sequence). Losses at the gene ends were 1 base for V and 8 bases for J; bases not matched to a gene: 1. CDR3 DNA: TGTGCCAGCAGCTTAGTGGGACAGGGGGAAGCTTTCTTT. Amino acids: CASSLVGQGEAFF.

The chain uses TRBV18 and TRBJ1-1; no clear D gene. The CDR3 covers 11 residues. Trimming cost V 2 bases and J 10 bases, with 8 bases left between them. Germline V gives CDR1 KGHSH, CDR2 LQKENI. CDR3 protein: CASSPGLGAFF. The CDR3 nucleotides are TGTGCCAGCTCACCAGGTCTAGGAGCTTTCTTT.

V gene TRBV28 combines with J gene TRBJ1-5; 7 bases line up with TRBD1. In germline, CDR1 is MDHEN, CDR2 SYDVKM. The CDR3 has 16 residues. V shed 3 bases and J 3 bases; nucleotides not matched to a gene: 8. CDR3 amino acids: CASSFRGTASNQPQHF. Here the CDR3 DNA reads TGTGCCAGCAGTTTCCGGGGGACAGCCTCCAATCAGCCCCAGCATTTT.

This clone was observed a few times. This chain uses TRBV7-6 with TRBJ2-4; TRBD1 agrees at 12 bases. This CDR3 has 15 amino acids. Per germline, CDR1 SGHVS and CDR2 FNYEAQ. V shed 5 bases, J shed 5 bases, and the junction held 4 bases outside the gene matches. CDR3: CASSEGQGAENIQYF. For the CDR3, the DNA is TGTGCCAGCAGCGAGGGACAGGGGGCGGAAAACATTCAGTACTTC.

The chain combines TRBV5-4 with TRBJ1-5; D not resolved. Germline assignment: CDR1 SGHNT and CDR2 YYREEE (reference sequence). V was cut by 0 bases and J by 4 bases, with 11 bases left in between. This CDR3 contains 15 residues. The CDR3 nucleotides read TGTGCCAGCAGCTTGGCGGGGAGTGTTAATCAGCCCCAGCATTTT. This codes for CASSLAGSVNQPQHF.

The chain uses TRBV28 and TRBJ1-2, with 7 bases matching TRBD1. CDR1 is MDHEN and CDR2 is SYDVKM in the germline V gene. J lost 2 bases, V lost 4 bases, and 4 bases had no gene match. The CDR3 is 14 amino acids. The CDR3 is CASSSADRNYGYTF. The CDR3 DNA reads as TGTGCCAGCAGTTCAGCGGACAGGAACTATGGCTACACCTTC.

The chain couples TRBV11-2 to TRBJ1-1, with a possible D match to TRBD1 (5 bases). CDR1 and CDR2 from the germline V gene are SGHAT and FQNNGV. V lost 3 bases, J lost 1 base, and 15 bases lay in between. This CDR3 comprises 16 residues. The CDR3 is CASSFDSLSRNTEAFF. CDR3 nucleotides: TGTGCCAGCAGCTTTGACAGCCTCTCACGGAACACTGAAGCTTTCTTT.

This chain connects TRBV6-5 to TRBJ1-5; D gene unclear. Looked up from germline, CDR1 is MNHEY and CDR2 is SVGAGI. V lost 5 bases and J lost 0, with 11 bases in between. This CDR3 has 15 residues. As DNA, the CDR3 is TGTGCCAGCAGTCCTAAGACTTATAGCAATCAGCCCCAGCATTTT. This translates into CASSPKTYSNQPQHF.

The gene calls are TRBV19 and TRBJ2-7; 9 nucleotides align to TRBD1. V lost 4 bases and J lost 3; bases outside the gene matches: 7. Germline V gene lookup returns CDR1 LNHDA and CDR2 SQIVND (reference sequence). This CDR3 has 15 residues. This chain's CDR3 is CASSRSGQGGYEQYF. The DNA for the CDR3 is TGTGCCAGTAGTAGATCGGGACAGGGAGGCTACGAGCAGTACTTC.

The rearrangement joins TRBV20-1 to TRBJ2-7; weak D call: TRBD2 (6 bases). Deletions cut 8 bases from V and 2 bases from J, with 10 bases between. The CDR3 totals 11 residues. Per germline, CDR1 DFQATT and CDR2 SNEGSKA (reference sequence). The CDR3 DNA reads TGCAGTATGCGGGGTACCTACGAGCAGTACTTC. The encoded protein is CSMRGTYEQYF.

CDR3 sequence: CASRPTENTGELFF. CDR3 coding DNA: TGTGCCAGCAGGCCGACAGAAAACACCGGGGAGCTGTTTTTT. V is TRBV3-1 (or the pseudogene TRBV3-2) and J is TRBJ2-2, with a tentative D call TRBD1 (5 bases). Germline V gene sequence: CDR1 LGHDT, CDR2 YNNKEL (reference sequence). Trimming pared 6 bases from V and 2 bases from J, leaving 10 bases between. The CDR3 spans 14 residues.

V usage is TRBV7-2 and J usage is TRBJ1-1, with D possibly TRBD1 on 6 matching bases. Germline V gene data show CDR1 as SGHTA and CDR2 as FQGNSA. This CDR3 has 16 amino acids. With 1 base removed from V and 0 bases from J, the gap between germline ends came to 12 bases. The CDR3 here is CASSLVPGTMNTEAFF. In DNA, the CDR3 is TGTGCCAGCAGCTTAGTACCCGGGACAATGAACACTGAAGCTTTCTTT.

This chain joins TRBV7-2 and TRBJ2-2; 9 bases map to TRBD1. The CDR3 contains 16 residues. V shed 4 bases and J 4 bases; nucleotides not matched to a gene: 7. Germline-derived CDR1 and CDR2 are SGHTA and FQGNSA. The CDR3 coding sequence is TGTGCCAGCAGCTCCTGGACAGGGGAGGGCACCGGGGAGCTGTTTTTT. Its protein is CASSSWTGEGTGELFF.

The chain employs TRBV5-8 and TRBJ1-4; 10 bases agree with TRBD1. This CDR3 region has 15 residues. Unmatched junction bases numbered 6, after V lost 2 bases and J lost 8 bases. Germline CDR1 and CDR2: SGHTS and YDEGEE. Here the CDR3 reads CASSLPGQGYEKLFF. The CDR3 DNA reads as TGTGCCAGCAGCTTACCGGGACAGGGGTACGAAAAACTGTTTTTT. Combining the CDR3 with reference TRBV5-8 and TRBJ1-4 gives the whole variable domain EAGVTQSPTHLIKTRGQQATLRCSPISGHTSVYWYQQALGLGLQFLLWYDEGEERNRGNFPPRFSGRQFPNYSSELNVNALELEDSALYLCASSLPGQGYEKLFFGSGTQLSVL.